This T cell receptor beta chain was retrieved from a study of technical replicates of blood from a few donors (dated by TCRdb to 2016 to 2017). Note on this clone: The specificity of this receptor is unknown. No base quality information exists; no much larger clone differs at one position.

Reading the germline V gene gives CDR1 MGHRA and CDR2 YSYEKL. At the junction V is shortened by 4 bases and J by 5 bases; bases outside the gene matches: 6. Its CDR3 holds 16 amino acids, cysteine through phenylalanine. Only CDR3 DNA is held: 48 bases, read in frame from base 1. Receptor libraries were prepared by the immunoSEQ multiplex PCR assay. TCRdb retrieved this table from immuneACCESS and kept in-frame rearrangements only. Not all clones are present; in checked studies, unresolved V genes account for under half, and no reason is known for the remainder. The sample contains 70,000 to 85,000 clones, around 97% of them found a single time. More than 0.15% of the sample lies in the top ten.

The TCR was taken from a human donor in good health. The sample consisted of T cells isolated from PBMCs. This receptor chain uses TRBV4-1 and TRBJ2-3, with TRBD2 matching 13 junction bases. The CDR3 region: CASSLWTSGSGDTQYF. In nucleotides, the sequence is TGCGCCAGCAGCCTCTGGACTAGCGGGAGTGGAGATACGCAGTATTTT.